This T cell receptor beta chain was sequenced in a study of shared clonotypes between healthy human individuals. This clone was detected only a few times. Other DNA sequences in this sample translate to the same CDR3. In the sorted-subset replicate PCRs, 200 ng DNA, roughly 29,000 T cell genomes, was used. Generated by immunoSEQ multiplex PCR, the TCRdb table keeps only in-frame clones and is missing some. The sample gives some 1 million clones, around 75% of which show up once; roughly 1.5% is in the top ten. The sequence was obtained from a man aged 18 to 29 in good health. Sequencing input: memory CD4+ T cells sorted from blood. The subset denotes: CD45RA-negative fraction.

The CDR3 coding sequence is TGTGCCAGCAGCTTAGCAGCAGTCTCCTACGAGCAGTACTTC. This gives the protein CASSLAAVSYEQYF. V is TRBV7-2 and J is TRBJ2-7; D gene ambiguous. The germline V and J ends were trimmed by 0 bases and 0 bases, with 6 bases remaining between them. Germline V gives CDR1 SGHTA, CDR2 FQGNSA. CDR3 length: 14 residues. Drawing the rest from reference TRBV7-2 and TRBJ2-7, the complete variable domain is GAGVSQSPSNKVTEKGKDVELRCDPISGHTALYWYRQSLGQGLEFLIYFQGNSAPDKSGLPSDRFSAERTGGSVSTLTIQRTQQEDSAVYLCASSLAAVSYEQYFGPGTRLTVT.